The 24 T cell receptor beta chains below all came from one sample that was sequenced in a study of T cells in localized non-small cell lung cancer. Method: immunoSEQ multiplex PCR; TCRdb's copy keeps in-frame clones and lacks some. The sample has 50,000 to 60,000 clones; around 82% are singletons. Material: PBMCs, obtained before any cancer treatment. The receptor source for this set is a woman aged 35 to 75 with stage II lung adenocarcinoma.

The J gene is TRBJ2-6, the V gene TRBV18; D remains unclear. CDR3 size: 13 residues. The V gene lost 5 bases and the J gene lost 1 base, with 3 bases spanning the gap. Germline CDR1 is KGHSH and CDR2 is LQKENI. The CDR3 coding sequence is TGTGCCAGCTCATCTTCTGGGGCCAACGTCCTGACTTTC. Its translation: CASSSSGANVLTF. Full variable domain (missing parts from reference TRBV18 and TRBJ2-6): NAGVMQNPRHLVRRRGQEARLRCSPMKGHSHVYWYRQLPEEGLKFMVYLQKENIIDESGMPKERFSAEFPKEGPSILRIQQVVRGDSAAYFCASSSSGANVLTFGAGSRLTVL.

CDR3 in DNA: TGTGCCAGCAGCCGGGACCCAGAGGAGGTTGCTGAAGCTTTCTTT. It is translated as CASSRDPEEVAEAFF. This chain uses TRBV5-4 with TRBJ1-1, with TRBD1 as a possible D gene (5 bases). V was trimmed by 4 bases and J by 6 bases, leaving 19 bases between them. This CDR3 is built from 15 residues. Germline V gene lookup returns CDR1 SGHNT and CDR2 YYREEE (reference sequence).

This sequence joins TRBV10-3 and TRBJ1-1, with D possibly being TRBD1 (5 bases). Germline V gene sequence: CDR1 ENHRY, CDR2 SYGVKD. V lost 2 bases to trimming and J lost 1 base, with 11 bases between them. The CDR3 runs to 15 residues. CDR3 region: CAISEMGGRNTEAFF. The CDR3 nucleotides read TGTGCCATCAGTGAGATGGGGGGAAGGAACACTGAAGCTTTCTTT.

The chain recombines TRBV10-3 with TRBJ2-3; 10 bases are shared with TRBD2. J lost 3 bases, V lost 4 bases, and 4 bases had no gene match. The length of the CDR3 is 15 residues. From germline, CDR1 is ENHRY and CDR2 SYGVKD. The CDR3 region has the DNA TGTGCCATCAGTGCCGGGACTAGCGAAACAGATACGCAGTATTTT. Protein: CAISAGTSETDTQYF.

The CDR3 region is CASSLDLPSTDTQYF. CDR3 DNA: TGCGCCAGCAGCTTGGACCTTCCCAGCACAGATACGCAGTATTTT. This chain links TRBV5-1 with TRBJ2-3; D gene ambiguous. V was trimmed by 0 bases and J by 0 bases, leaving 8 bases between them. This CDR3 has 15 amino acids. The germline gives CDR1 SGHRS, CDR2 YFSETQ.

The rearrangement joins TRBV7-2 to TRBJ2-7; D call uncertain. Trimming removed 2 bases from V and 5 bases from J, with 10 bases in between. Germline assignment: CDR1 SGHTA and CDR2 FQGNSA. This CDR3 is 13 amino acids long. The CDR3 protein is CASSLTRLHEQYF. The CDR3 bases are TGTGCCAGCAGCTTAACCAGATTGCACGAGCAGTACTTC.

The V call is TRBV30, the J call TRBJ1-4; 7 positions agree with TRBD1. The CDR3 extends over 13 amino acids. The germline V gene encodes CDR1 GTSNPN and CDR2 SVGIG (reference sequence). Unmatched junction bases numbered 5, after V lost 5 bases and J lost 5 bases. The CDR3 sequence: CAWGGDSNEKLFF. The CDR3 DNA is TGTGCCTGGGGGGGGGACAGCAATGAAAAACTGTTTTTT.

This clone was detected only once. The chain joins TRBV5-1 to TRBJ1-6; 7 bases align to TRBD1. With 6 bases clipped from V and 6 bases from J, the junction kept 6 bases outside the gene matches. CDR3 length: 14 amino acids. Germline CDR1 SGHRS, CDR2 YFSETQ. The CDR3, as DNA: TGCGCCAGCATGCCGGGACAGTTTAATTCACCCCTCCACTTT. This sequence encodes CASMPGQFNSPLHF.

This clone has only a few counts. The chain links TRBV29-1 to TRBJ2-2; D is ambiguous. From germline, CDR1 is SQVTM and CDR2 ANQGSEA. There are 13 residues in the CDR3. Trimming took 1 base from V and 1 from J, leaving 4 bases between them. In nucleotides, the CDR3 is TGCAGCGTTGAAGTAGGGAACACCGGGGAGCTGTTTTTT. Its translation: CSVEVGNTGELFF.

The chain has TRBV6-1 and TRBJ1-2, with TRBD1 matching 9 bases. CDR3 length equals 13 residues. CDR1 and CDR2 (germline): MNHNS, SASEGT. The trim removed 6 bases at V and 5 bases at J, leaving 4 bases unmatched. The CDR3 loop reads CASSPTGGYGYTF. CDR3 DNA sequence: TGTGCCAGCAGCCCGACAGGGGGGTATGGCTACACCTTC.

The chain joins TRBV11-3 to TRBJ2-1, with 7 bases matching TRBD1. The CDR3 runs to 15 residues. V gave up 4 bases and J gave up 5 bases; unmatched junction bases: 8. CDR1 and CDR2 from the germline V gene are SGHNT and YENEEA. The CDR3 DNA sequence: TGTGCCAGCAGCTCAAGGGGGCTTAGGGACAATGAGCAGTTCTTC. It is translated as CASSSRGLRDNEQFF.

The rearrangement uses TRBV7-2 and TRBJ2-1, with unresolved D. Germline CDR1 and CDR2: SGHTA and FQGNSA. This CDR3 spans 15 amino acids. V dropped 2 bases and J dropped 1 base, with 9 bases sitting between them. In DNA form, the CDR3 reads TGTGCCAGCAGCTTATATAACCCGTCCTACAATGAGCAGTTCTTC. Encoded protein: CASSLYNPSYNEQFF.

Only a few counts were recorded for this clone. This chain uses TRBV28 with TRBJ1-2, with a weak D call TRBD1 (6 bases). Per germline, CDR1 MDHEN and CDR2 SYDVKM. Trimming cost V 6 bases and J 4 bases, with 21 bases left between them. This CDR3 has 16 residues. The CDR3 region is CASSVSGTGFGYGYTF. CDR3 in DNA: TGTGCCAGCAGCGTTTCTGGCACAGGGTTTGGCTATGGCTACACCTTC.

As DNA, the CDR3 is TGTGCCAGCAGGACGACAAGGAACACTGAAGCTTTCTTT. Protein: CASRTTRNTEAFF. The chain recombines TRBV6-5 with TRBJ1-1; D call uncertain. The germline V gene encodes CDR1 MNHEY and CDR2 SVGAGI. The germline V and J ends were trimmed by 6 bases and 1 base, with 9 bases remaining between them. The CDR3 consists of 13 residues.

The chain employs TRBV7-9 and TRBJ2-3; 10 bases fit TRBD2. V trimming: 8 bases; J trimming: 4 bases; junction bases outside the gene matches: 6. The germline gives CDR1 SEHNR, CDR2 FQNEAQ (reference sequence). The length of the CDR3 is 14 residues. The CDR3 nucleotides read TGTGCCAGCGCCCAAAGCGGGGGGGCAGATACGCAGTATTTT. Translating it yields CASAQSGGADTQYF.

By proportion, this clone is medium-sized. This chain connects TRBV4-3 to TRBJ1-2; D may be TRBD1 (5 bases). The germline CDR1 and CDR2 sequences are LGHNA and YSLEER. Between the trimmed V and J ends, which lost 4 bases and 5 bases, there was a span of 17 bases. This CDR3 is 15 amino acids long. CDR3 sequence: CASSPGRKQPYGYTF. The CDR3 coding sequence is TGCGCCAGCAGCCCGGGACGGAAGCAACCTTATGGCTACACCTTC.

The J gene is TRBJ1-2, the V gene TRBV27, with D possibly TRBD1 on 5 matching bases. V lost 4 bases and J lost 5, with 17 bases in between. The CDR3 runs to 15 residues. Germline V CDR1 and CDR2: MNHEY, SMNVEV (reference sequence). This CDR3 is CASSYSSGRLYGYTF. DNA for the CDR3: TGTGCCAGCAGTTATTCGTCGGGACGACTTTATGGCTACACCTTC.

The chain recombines TRBV19 with TRBJ1-5, with no clear D. Germline CDR1 is LNHDA and CDR2 is SQIVND (reference sequence). V was trimmed by 6 bases and J by 0 bases, leaving 12 bases between them. The CDR3 has 15 amino acids. CDR3 nucleotide sequence: TGTGCCAGTAGGATACTACAGCATAGCAATCAGCCCCAGCATTTT. It yields the protein CASRILQHSNQPQHF.

This clone was observed a single time. V and J are TRBV6-6 and TRBJ1-1; TRBD1 matches at 7 bases. Germline CDR1 reads MNHNY; CDR2 reads SVGAGI (reference sequence). CDR3 length: 13 residues. V was clipped by 0 bases and J by 6 bases; unmatched bases: 1. This CDR3 is CASSYSTGSEAFF. The CDR3 nucleotides are TGTGCCAGCAGTTACTCGACAGGGTCTGAAGCTTTCTTT.

The rearrangement joins TRBV9 to TRBJ1-1; TRBD1 matches at 8 bases. Germline values: CDR1 SGDLS, CDR2 YYNGEE. After removal of 3 bases from V and 1 base from J, the junction contained 2 bases not matched to a gene. The CDR3 is 14 residues long. CDR3: CASSGDRPNTEAFF. DNA for the CDR3: TGTGCCAGCAGCGGGGACAGGCCGAACACTGAAGCTTTCTTT.

The chain joins TRBV18 to TRBJ1-1; TRBD1 matches 10 bases. The J segment lost 0 bases and the V segment lost 8 bases, leaving 12 bases of the junction unmatched. The CDR3 sequence is 17 residues long. Germline CDR1 reads KGHSH; CDR2 reads LQKENI. The CDR3 region has the DNA TGTGCCAGCACATCTACGGGACAGGGGAAATTGAACACTGAAGCTTTCTTT. Its translation: CASTSTGQGKLNTEAFF.

The rearrangement joins TRBV6-5 to TRBJ1-1, with D possibly TRBD1 on 5 matching bases. V was clipped by 2 bases and J by 4 bases, with 17 bases between them. CDR1 and CDR2 from the germline V gene are MNHEY and SVGAGI. The CDR3 has 16 amino acids. This chain's CDR3 is CASSYPPSGLGTEAFF. CDR3 DNA: TGTGCCAGCAGTTACCCGCCGTCAGGGTTGGGCACTGAAGCTTTCTTT.

This clone was seen more than once but under ten times. V and J are TRBV28 and TRBJ2-1, with D perhaps matching TRBD1 (8 bases). Trimming cost V 5 bases and J 5 bases, with 19 bases left between them. CDR3 length: 16 amino acids. Germline CDR1 is MDHEN and CDR2 is SYDVKM. CDR3 DNA sequence: TGTGCCAGCAGTCGGCTCTACAGGGGGGGAGACAATGAGCAGTTCTTC. It codes for CASSRLYRGGDNEQFF.

This sequence joins TRBV11-2 and TRBJ1-1, with 7 bases aligning to TRBD1. Germline lookup yields CDR1 SGHAT and CDR2 FQNNGV. The CDR3 consists of 13 residues. The V and J ends lost 2 bases and 3 bases, in that order; junction bases with no gene match: 0. The CDR3 sequence is CASSLQGDTEAFF. CDR3 DNA: TGTGCCAGCAGCTTACAGGGGGACACTGAAGCTTTCTTT.